What follows are 21 T cell receptor beta chains derived from one specimen sequenced in a study of T cell repertoires in cytomegalovirus infection. TCRdb re-derived calls from the reads in MiXCR, one entry per CDR3 protein. Of about 570,000 distinct CDR3 sequences in the sample, 40% are singletons; the top ten hold more than 40%. These receptors have no identified antigens. This material consisted of cultured PBMCs, taken from culture after CMV antigen stimulation. The receptors come from a human donor in good health (CMV status not recorded). Some clones in this sample may be carry-over from other donors' samples.

This clonotype was counted only a few times. The gene calls are TRBV5-4 and TRBJ1-2; D remains ambiguous. The germline gives CDR1 SGHNT, CDR2 YYREEE (reference sequence). The CDR3 extends over 15 amino acids. V was clipped by 4 bases and J by 2 bases, with 15 bases between them. DNA for the CDR3: TGTGCCAGCAGCCCCCGACCTGCTGGGAACTATGGCTACACCTTC. Residues: CASSPRPAGNYGYTF.

The sample holds a few counts of this clonotype. The gene calls are TRBV7-2 and TRBJ2-3, with D tentatively TRBD2 (6 bases). Between the trimmed V and J ends, which lost 1 base and 6 bases, there was a span of 11 bases. CDR1 SGHTA and CDR2 FQGNSA come from the germline V gene. The CDR3 is 14 amino acids. The CDR3: CASSLETSWDTQYF. DNA of the CDR3: TGTGCCAGCAGCTTAGAGACTAGTTGGGATACGCAGTATTTT.

This clonotype was seen more than once but under ten times. This chain connects TRBV7-2 to TRBJ2-1; D remains unclear. This CDR3 is built from 15 residues. The V gene's germline CDR1 is SGHTA and CDR2 FQGNSA. V was cut by 4 bases and J by 4 bases, with 14 bases left in between. CDR3 in DNA: TGTGCCAGCAGCTCGGGCCCGCCTCAATACAATGAGCAGTTCTTC. Amino acids: CASSSGPPQYNEQFF.

In regard to this clonotype: This could be a read error, since a much larger clone is one nucleotide away. The chain employs TRBV7-2 and TRBJ1-5; a weak D match, TRBD1 (5 bases). CDR3 length: 15 residues. Looked up from germline, CDR1 is SGHTA and CDR2 is FQGNSA. CDR3 amino acids: CASRLAGTYNQPQHF. CDR3 coding DNA: TGTGCCAGCAGGTTAGCCGGGACTTACAATCAGCCCCAGCATTTT.

The chain combines TRBV5-6 with TRBJ2-1, with 13 bases matching TRBD2. The trim removed 5 bases at V and 8 bases at J, leaving 7 bases unmatched. CDR1 and CDR2 (germline): SGHDT, YYEEEE. The CDR3 is made up of 15 amino acids. The CDR3 reads CASSFGTSGTYEQFF. For the CDR3, the DNA is TGTGCCAGCAGTTTTGGGACTAGCGGGACCTATGAGCAGTTCTTC.

In this sample, this clonotype turned up a few times. V gene TRBV4-1 combines with J gene TRBJ2-7; TRBD2 might be the D (6 bases). The germline gives CDR1 MGHRA, CDR2 YSYEKL. There are 15 residues in the CDR3. Trimming removed 0 bases from V and 2 bases from J, with 11 bases in between. This CDR3 reads CASSQDASATYEQYF. The DNA for the CDR3 is TGCGCCAGCAGCCAAGATGCTAGCGCTACCTACGAGCAGTACTTC.

This clonotype was counted ten times or more. This chain joins TRBV7-8 and TRBJ2-1; possible D gene TRBD1, 6 bases. Germline CDR1 is SGHVS and CDR2 is FQNEAQ. V was trimmed by 6 bases and J by 9 bases, leaving 27 bases between them. The CDR3 is 17 amino acids. CDR3 protein: CASSPLRDGERGGEQFF. The CDR3 DNA reads as TGTGCCAGCAGTCCACTCCGGGACGGAGAGCGAGGGGGTGAGCAGTTCTTC. Variable domain in full (rest from reference TRBV7-8 and TRBJ2-1): GAGVSQSPRYKVAKRGQDVALRCDPISGHVSLFWYQQALGQGPEFLTYFQNEAQLDKSGLPSDRFFAERPEGSVSTLKIQRTQQEDSAVYLCASSPLRDGERGGEQFFGPGTRLTVL.

Worth noting for this clonotype: An end of the junction differs from the germline gene, which may be a read error. The chain carries TRBV4-1 and TRBJ2-5; TRBD2 matches at 13 bases. The CDR3 totals 16 residues. Germline lookup yields CDR1 MGHRA and CDR2 YSYEKL. The CDR3 reads CASSQGTSGTGGTQYF. The CDR3 coding sequence is TGTGCCAGCAGCCAAGGGACTAGCGGGACTGGGGGGACCCAGTACTTC.

The chain carries TRBV5-1 and TRBJ2-7; D is unresolved. Per germline, CDR1 SGHRS and CDR2 YFSETQ. V lost 0 bases and J lost 5, with 6 bases in between. CDR3 length equals 12 residues. The CDR3 spells CASSLEPNEQYF. The CDR3 DNA reads as TGCGCCAGCAGCTTGGAACCGAACGAGCAGTACTTC.

This clonotype was seen only a few times. J is TRBJ2-1 and V is TRBV5-1, with 8 bases that match TRBD2. Trimming at V came to 2 bases and at J to 6 bases, leaving 7 bases not matched to a gene. Germline CDR1 is SGHRS and CDR2 is YFSETQ. The CDR3 sequence is 15 residues long. CDR3 coding DNA: TGCGCCAGCAGCTTAGGAGCGGGGGCGATCAATGAGCAGTTCTTC. Translated, it gives CASSLGAGAINEQFF.

This clonotype has just a few counts. This chain uses TRBV19 with TRBJ2-7, with D possibly matching TRBD2 (5 bases). The CDR3 has 17 amino acids. The V gene's germline CDR1 is LNHDA and CDR2 SQIVND (reference sequence). Trimming left V 3 bases short and J 3 bases short, with 21 bases between. The CDR3 DNA follows: TGTGCCAGTAGTATCAATCTGGCCCGGGGATATTACTACGAGCAGTACTTC. Encoded protein: CASSINLARGYYYEQYF. The complete variable domain, with remaining parts taken from reference TRBV19 and TRBJ2-7, reads DGGITQSPKYLFRKEGQNVTLSCEQNLNHDAMYWYRQDPGQGLRLIYYSQIVNDFQKGDIAEGYSVSREKKESFPLTVTSAQKNPTAFYLCASSINLARGYYYEQYFGPGTRLTVT.

This clonotype was picked up one time. The chain is built from TRBV20-1 and TRBJ1-5; 7 nucleotides match TRBD1. Trimming took 1 base from V and 4 from J; bases not matched to a gene: 10. The CDR3 contains 16 residues. CDR1 is DFQATT, CDR2 SNEGSKA, per germline (reference sequence). The CDR3 DNA is TGCAGTGCTAGAGGAACGGGCAGGGGGAGAAATCAGCCCCAGCATTTT. Translated: CSARGTGRGRNQPQHF.

The sample holds a few counts of this clonotype. The chain is built from TRBV7-2 and TRBJ2-5; D not certain. Trimming stripped 3 bases from V and 2 bases from J, with 7 bases between. Germline CDR1 is SGHTA and CDR2 is FQGNSA. The CDR3 is made up of 13 amino acids. The CDR3 DNA reads TGTGCCAGCAGCTTCTATTTACAAGAGACCCAGTACTTC. It yields the protein CASSFYLQETQYF. The full variable domain, completed using reference TRBV7-2 and TRBJ2-5, is GAGVSQSPSNKVTEKGKDVELRCDPISGHTALYWYRQSLGQGLEFLIYFQGNSAPDKSGLPSDRFSAERTGGSVSTLTIQRTQQEDSAVYLCASSFYLQETQYFGPGTRLLVL.

This sequence joins TRBV28 and TRBJ2-7; 12 nucleotides match TRBD2. Losses at the gene ends were 7 bases for V and 2 bases for J; bases not matched to a gene: 6. Germline values: CDR1 MDHEN, CDR2 SYDVKM. The CDR3 is made up of 15 amino acids. Written as DNA, the CDR3 is TGTGCCAGCACCTTGGCTAGCGGGGGGGCCTACGAGCAGTACTTC. Encoded protein: CASTLASGGAYEQYF.

The gene calls are TRBV2 and TRBJ2-7, with a tentative D call TRBD1 (6 bases). With 0 bases removed from V and 2 bases from J, the gap between germline ends came to 11 bases. The germline V gene encodes CDR1 SNHLY and CDR2 FYNNEI. The CDR3 sequence is 15 residues long. The CDR3: CASSEALGTTYEQYF. The CDR3 DNA reads as TGTGCCAGCAGTGAAGCGCTTGGGACAACCTACGAGCAGTACTTC.

The table lists this clonotype with a few counts. The chain employs TRBV7-2 and TRBJ2-7; D not certain. The CDR3 is made up of 13 amino acids. V gave up 2 bases and J gave up 2 bases, with 7 bases separating them. The germline V gene has CDR1 SGHTA and CDR2 FQGNSA. CDR3 region: CASSLTNTYEQYF. The DNA for the CDR3 is TGTGCCAGCAGCTTAACTAATACCTACGAGCAGTACTTC. Full variable domain (outside the CDR3, taken from reference TRBV7-2 and TRBJ2-7): GAGVSQSPSNKVTEKGKDVELRCDPISGHTALYWYRQSLGQGLEFLIYFQGNSAPDKSGLPSDRFSAERTGGSVSTLTIQRTQQEDSAVYLCASSLTNTYEQYFGPGTRLTVT.

The V call is TRBV5-4, the J call TRBJ1-2; 7 nucleotides agree with TRBD1. The CDR3 consists of 16 residues. Germline lookup yields CDR1 SGHNT and CDR2 YYREEE (reference sequence). Trimming at V came to 0 bases and at J to 6 bases, leaving 11 bases not matched to a gene. CDR3 sequence: CASSLVMSRGQDGYTF. CDR3 nucleotides: TGTGCCAGCAGCTTGGTTATGTCGAGGGGGCAGGATGGCTACACCTTC. The variable domain in full, with the rest retrieved from reference TRBV5-4 and TRBJ1-2, is ETGVTQSPTHLIKTRGQQVTLRCSSQSGHNTVSWYQQALGQGPQFIFQYYREEENGRGNFPPRFSGLQFPNYSSELNVNALELDDSALYLCASSLVMSRGQDGYTFGSGTRLTVV.

There are a few counts of this clonotype. V and J are TRBV12-3 or TRBV12-4 and TRBJ1-2, with TRBD1 matching over 7 bases. This CDR3 is built from 15 residues. J lost 4 bases, V lost 1 base, and 6 bases had no gene match. In DNA form, the CDR3 reads TGTGCCAGCAGTTTAGGGGGACAGTTGAGCTATGGCTACACCTTC. Encoded protein: CASSLGGQLSYGYTF.

The rearrangement uses TRBV29-1 and TRBJ1-2, with D maybe TRBD1 (6 bases). The CDR3 is 14 residues long. Germline CDR1 reads SQVTM; CDR2 reads ANQGSEA. V shed 7 bases and J shed 2 bases, with 17 bases lying between them. The CDR3 loop reads CSAEVGQGNYGYTF. In nucleotides, the CDR3 is TGCAGCGCCGAGGTCGGGCAGGGGAACTATGGCTACACCTTC.

The chain is built from TRBV2 and TRBJ2-3; the D is unclear. Trimming cost V 7 bases and J 3 bases, with 5 bases left between them. The CDR3 spans 11 residues. Germline V gene sequence: CDR1 SNHLY, CDR2 FYNNEI. CDR3 region: CASIETDTQYF. The CDR3 coding sequence is TGTGCCAGCATTGAGACAGATACGCAGTATTTT.

The chain employs TRBV2 and TRBJ2-5, with D possibly TRBD2 on 7 matching bases. CDR3 length: 17 amino acids. CDR1 and CDR2 from the germline V gene are SNHLY and FYNNEI. V was cut by 8 bases and J by 1 base, with 23 bases left in between. Written as DNA, the CDR3 is TGTGCCAGCGGAGGGGGGGGCGGGAGTGGGACCCAAGAGACCCAGTACTTC. Amino acid sequence: CASGGGGGSGTQETQYF. Combining the CDR3 with reference TRBV2 and TRBJ2-5 gives the whole variable domain EPEVTQTPSHQVTQMGQEVILRCVPISNHLYFYWYRQILGQKVEFLVSFYNNEISEKSEIFDDQFSVERPDGSNFTLKIRSTKLEDSAMYFCASGGGGGSGTQETQYFGPGTRLLVL.